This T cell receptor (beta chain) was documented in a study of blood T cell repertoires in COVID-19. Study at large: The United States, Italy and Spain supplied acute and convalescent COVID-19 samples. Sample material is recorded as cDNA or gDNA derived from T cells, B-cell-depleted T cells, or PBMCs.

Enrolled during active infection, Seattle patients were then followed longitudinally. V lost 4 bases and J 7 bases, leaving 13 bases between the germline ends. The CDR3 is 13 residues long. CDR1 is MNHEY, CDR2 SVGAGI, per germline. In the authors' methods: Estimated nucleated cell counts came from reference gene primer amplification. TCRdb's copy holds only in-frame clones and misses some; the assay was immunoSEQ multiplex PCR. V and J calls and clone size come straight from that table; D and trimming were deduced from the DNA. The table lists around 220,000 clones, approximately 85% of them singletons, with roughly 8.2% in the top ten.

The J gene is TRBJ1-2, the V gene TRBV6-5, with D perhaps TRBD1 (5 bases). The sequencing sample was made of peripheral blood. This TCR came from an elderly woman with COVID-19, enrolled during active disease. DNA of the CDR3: TGTGCCAGCAGTTTTACTTCAGGGTTTGGCTACACCTTC. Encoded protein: CASSFTSGFGYTF.